Listed below are T cell receptor beta chains from one sample, sequenced in a study of T cell repertoires in cytomegalovirus infection. TCRdb reprocessed the reads with MiXCR, giving one entry per CDR3 protein. The table includes approximately 990,000 distinct CDR3 sequences, approximately 33% detected once. Antigens of these TCRs are unknown. The sample was cultured CD8+ T cells from PBMCs, taken from culture after CMV antigen stimulation. The receptors shown here come from a human donor in good health (CMV status not recorded). Some clones in this sample may be carry-over from other donors' samples. The CDR3 runs from the conserved cysteine through the conserved F or W. The D gene is left open where the match is weak. Rows may omit the clone size; those that give it use once, few, many or a size class.

>-|TRBJ2-1|TRBV4-1|-
CASSQWTEDYEQFF
TGCGCCAGCAGCCAATGGACTGAAGATTATGAGCAGTTCTTC
>-|TRBJ2-5|TRBV27|-
CASSFMYQETQYF
TGTGCCAGCAGTTTCATGTACCAAGAGACCCAGTACTTC
>-|TRBJ1-5|TRBV25-1|-
CASSGGGRSNQPQHF
TGTGCCAGCAGTGGGGGGGGAAGAAGCAATCAGCCCCAGCATTTT
>few|TRBJ2-1|TRBV11-3|-
CASSSLARSSYNEQFF
TGTGCCAGCAGTTCATTAGCGAGGAGCTCCTACAATGAGCAGTTCTTC
>-|TRBJ2-5|TRBV19|TRBD1
CASSTVRTGGFGETQYF
TGTGCCAGTAGTACAGTCCGGACAGGGGGCTTTGGAGAGACCCAGTACTTC
>-|TRBJ1-2|TRBV20-1|TRBD1
CSAPPGQGAQGYGYTF
TGCAGTGCCCCTCCCGGACAGGGGGCTCAAGGTTATGGCTACACCTTC
>few|TRBJ2-1|TRBV11-3|-
CASSFSGEDYEQFF
TGTGCCAGCAGCTTTTCCGGGGAAGACTATGAGCAGTTCTTC
>-|TRBJ1-1|TRBV20-1|-
CSARDQGGMNTEAFF
TGCAGTGCTAGAGATCAAGGGGGAATGAACACTGAAGCTTTCTTT
>many|TRBJ1-2|TRBV7-8|TRBD1
CASTYKGTGRTGYTF
TGTGCCAGCACCTATAAAGGGACAGGGAGGACTGGCTACACCTTC
>once|TRBJ1-2|TRBV24-1|-
CATSDQAGHGYTF
TGTGCCACCAGTGATCAGGCGGGGCATGGCTACACCTTC
>few|TRBJ1-5|TRBV12-3/TRBV12-4|-
CASSFGDSNQPQHF
TGTGCCAGCAGTTTTGGGGATAGCAATCAGCCCCAGCATTTT
>few|TRBJ2-3|TRBV12-3/TRBV12-4|-
CASSSPPDLDTQYF
TGTGCCAGCAGTTCCCCCCCCGACTTGGATACGCAGTATTTT
>-|TRBJ2-7|TRBV29-1|-
CSARRSYEQYF
TGCAGCGCCCGCCGATCTTACGAGCAGTACTTC
>-|TRBJ1-2|TRBV19|-
CASSIAANPANYGYTF
TGTGCCAGTAGTATAGCGGCAAACCCTGCTAACTATGGCTACACCTTC
>many|TRBJ1-2|TRBV7-2|-
CASSDLPGANYGYTF
TGTGCCAGCAGCGACCTACCAGGGGCAAACTATGGCTACACCTTC
>-|TRBJ2-3|TRBV7-9|-
CASILKGRGGDTQYF
TGTGCCAGCATCCTAAAAGGAAGAGGGGGGGATACGCAGTATTTT
>-|TRBJ1-2|TRBV29-1|-
CSVEMGDQSDYGYTF
TGCAGCGTTGAAATGGGGGACCAGTCTGACTATGGCTACACCTTC
>-|TRBJ1-1|TRBV7-9|-
CASSFKHTEAFF
TGTGCCAGCAGCTTCAAACACACTGAAGCTTTCTTT
>few|TRBJ2-7|TRBV4-1|TRBD1
CASSREPGQASYEQYF
TGCGCCAGCAGCCGCGAACCGGGACAGGCCTCCTACGAGCAGTACTTC
>-|TRBJ1-1|TRBV5-5|-
CASSALGTGKGGEAFF
TGTGCCAGCAGCGCCCTAGGTACAGGAAAAGGAGGTGAAGCTTTCTTT
>many|TRBJ2-3|TRBV7-6|TRBD2
CASSLVPPAGGTDTQYF
TGTGCCAGCAGCTTAGTACCCCCAGCGGGGGGGACAGATACGCAGTATTTT
>few|TRBJ1-6|TRBV6-5|-
CASSYSRLDRAGDFYNSPLHF
TGTGCCAGCAGTTACTCGAGGCTTGATCGGGCAGGAGATTTCTATAATTCACCCCTCCACTTT
>-|TRBJ1-1|TRBV2|-
CASSASMKTEAFF
TGTGCCAGCAGTGCGTCAATGAAAACTGAAGCTTTCTTT
>few|TRBJ2-2|TRBV12-3/TRBV12-4|TRBD1
CASNPDRVGGELFF
TGTGCCAGCAATCCCGACAGGGTCGGCGGGGAGCTGTTTTTT
>-|TRBJ1-1|TRBV10-3|-
CAISEPVTTGSEAFF
TGTGCCATCAGTGAGCCCGTGACTACGGGCTCTGAAGCTTTCTTT
>many|TRBJ1-1|TRBV7-8|-
CASSPLGADTEAFF
TGTGCCAGCAGCCCCCTGGGGGCTGACACTGAAGCTTTCTTT
>once|TRBJ1-3|TRBV2|-
CASRADGGSGNTIYF
TGTGCCAGCAGGGCGGACGGAGGCTCTGGAAACACCATATATTTT
>-|TRBJ1-2|TRBV6-8|-
CASSSWTEYGYTF
TGTGCCAGCAGTTCTTGGACAGAGTATGGCTACACCTTC
>many|TRBJ1-1|TRBV7-6|-
CASSLDGRNEAFF
TGTGCCAGCAGCTTAGACGGACGGAATGAAGCTTTCTTT